This TCR beta chain is from a study of cytomegalovirus exposure and HLA in healthy donors (dated 2017 in TCRdb). Background on the whole study: In an earlier analysis of about 560 of the donors, 276 Gb of sequence data and approximately 120 million unique TCR beta sequences from roughly 190 million T cells were reported. An early release that covered 640 HLA-typed donors contained about 300 gigabases of sequencing data and 70 million to 100 million unique TCR sequences. Of the approximately 400 genotyped donors, 81% fell in the genetic ancestry cluster associated with self-reported Caucasian donors. The study aimed to test whether signatures of past pathogen exposure could be identified by cataloging public T cell receptors. The T cell repertoires of 550 to 850 subjects were profiled by immunosequencing and related to cytomegalovirus serostatus. Besides the first cohort of 666 subjects, a separate validation cohort made up of roughly 130 different subjects was used. High-throughput TCR immunosequencing, statistical association of individual TCRs with disease status, and machine learning were combined to predict cytomegalovirus infection status. A later analysis re-examined previously published TCR beta repertoires from more than 650 donors and added high-resolution HLA genotyping to investigate patterns of TCR occurrence. Rather than drawing on any new phenotypic data, the later analysis identified candidate immune exposures from TCR beta sequences and the way those sequences occurred across donors. An earlier analysis of several hundred of the donors used high-throughput TCR beta sequencing to judge whether each TCR beta V gene segment behaved as functional or pseudogenic. Donor age, sex, ethnicity and CMV serostatus were compiled alongside the repertoire data. A later genetic analysis used genome-wide SNP genotypes for 398 of the 666 donors, treating that subset as a discovery cohort. Every discovery cohort repertoire had been produced on one sequencing platform. Both class I and class II loci were covered by HLA typing, at four-digit resolution. The number of typed donors differed by locus: 629-630 for A, B, C, DRB1 and DQB1; 522 for DQA1; approximately 600 for DPA1; and roughly 490 for DPB1. A handful of DR-DQ haplotypes were handled as single units for association and clustering because linkage in the cohort was strong. Across approximately 400 genotyped donors of the cohort, an average of roughly 250,000 unique TCR beta nucleotide sequences per donor were sequenced, and roughly a sixth of those sequences were non-productive.

CDR1 is given as SGHNT and CDR2 as YYREEE, both from the germline V gene (reference sequence). Trimming takes 5 bases from V and 2 bases from J, and the germline ends sit 10 bases apart. Counted from cysteine to phenylalanine, this CDR3 has 14 amino acids. Left in the record is the CDR3 DNA by itself, 42 bases read in frame from the first base. About this clone itself: Its antigen is not yet known. There are no base qualities to consult, and no much larger clone falls within one base.

Receptor amplification or capture employed the immunoSEQ multiplex PCR assay. A mixture of 60 forward primers for TCR Vbeta segments and 13 reverse primers for TCR Jbeta segments was used in the multiplex PCR. A multiplex PCR assay on genomic DNA amplified the CDR3 region of rearranged TCR beta genes. The Illumina HiSeq System was used to sequence the amplified TCR beta libraries as 87-base-pair reads. The authors processed their data as follows. Across the 640 or so repertoires, a later analysis counted 78 million or so unique TCR beta chains, about 10 million of which were shared by at least two donors. Raw reads were error-corrected and collapsed into unique sequences with a nearest-neighbor algorithm that merged closely related sequences to remove PCR and sequencing errors. CDR3 sequences were aligned to IMGT reference sequences to assign V, D and J gene segments. Each retained sequence needed at least a six-nucleotide match to both a V gene segment and a J gene segment. Rearrangements were classified as productive when the CDR3 lacked stop codons and remained in frame with V and J, and all other rearrangements were classified as non-productive. Following IMGT convention, CDR3 was defined as the stretch from the second conserved V-encoded cysteine up to the conserved J-encoded phenylalanine. The earlier analysis of more than 450 of the donors excluded sequences that lacked an unambiguous match to a single V gene segment. An earlier analysis of some 500 of the donors classified V segments as functional when productive rearrangements were above 56.7% and as segregating when the standard deviation between donors was above 5%. A statistical classification framework was built to diagnose cytomegalovirus status from the catalog of TCR beta chain sequences. In a later analysis, TCR nucleotide sequences were compared against IMGT/GENE-DB human TR gene sequences so that V and J genes could be assigned. The TCRdist pipeline was used in a later analysis to assign CDR3 sequences and most-parsimonious VDJ recombination scenarios. In a later analysis, every TCR beta chain was defined by the combination of its CDR3 amino acid sequence and its V-gene family, and reads without a unique V-gene family were dropped. As a way to deal with suspected cross-contamination and a sequencing artifact, a later analysis dropped 500 to 700 nucleotide sequences that were highly shared and had low generation probability. In a later analysis, a clonal expansion index for each public chain was calculated from normalized within-repertoire ranks of inferred template counts. Generation probabilities in a later analysis came from a VDJ recombination model fitted to out-of-frame rearrangements, and those results were checked against IGoR. In a later analysis, TCR-TCR, TCR-HLA and TCR-CMV co-occurrence was scored with hypergeometric tests, and a repertoire-size bias correction was applied to TCR pairs. To estimate false discovery rates, a later analysis permuted the HLA or CMV assignments 20 times. A later analysis grouped co-occurring TCRs with DBSCAN, adding TCRdist sequence similarity when clustering within HLA-allele-positive subsets. Co-occurrence clustering excluded repertoires with fewer than 30,000 or more than 120,000 public chains, plus five with anomalous nucleotide sharing. TCRdb re-hosts the immuneACCESS table, in-frame sequences only. Its copies lack some clones; in the studies checked, an unresolved V gene accounts for under half of them, and the cause for the rest is not known. V, J and clone size were drawn from that table, and D and trimming were deduced from the DNA. The sample table shows over 130,000 clones, and over 75% are seen once. The biggest ten clones account for about 1.7% of the sample.

Overall results and qualifications from the work: According to a later analysis, parvovirus B19, influenza, CMV and Epstein-Barr virus appeared linked to several top co-occurrence clusters. Broadly in line with IMGT annotations, most TCR beta V segments showed up in productive rearrangements about 90% or about 30% of the time in an earlier analysis of 587 of the donors. A cluster of highly shared sequence variants was judged likely to represent a technical artifact of the sequencing pipeline. According to a later genetic analysis, donors in an Asian-associated ancestry cluster had fewer N-insertions in productive TCRs than the approximately 670-donor mean. Sequencing depth was assumed to be roughly uniform across donors in the presence/absence analyses, though that assumption may not hold. CMV serostatus was the only immune exposure information available for the cohort. The classifier was reported to diagnose cytomegalovirus status with high specificity and sensitivity in both the original and validation cohorts. According to a later analysis, most CMV-associated TCR beta chains appeared to be HLA-restricted, and the HLA associations seemed to be driven largely by CMV exposure. In a later genetic analysis, a missense DCLRE1C variant was associated with V-gene and J-gene trimming of TCR beta chains, and the association was replicated in an independent cohort. While some public TCRs were present in many individuals, most TCR sequences turned up only very rarely across donors. A further reported finding was that TCR beta sequences accurately predicted the HLA-A and HLA-B alleles for most subjects in the first cohort. Linkage disequilibrium might explain the correlated functional status among segregating V segments, but an unknown experimental factor could not be excluded. The study listed 170 or so TCR beta chains as associated with cytomegalovirus. Strong co-occurrence of HLA alleles, especially DR and DQ, made assigning TCR associations to individual alleles difficult. HLA typing was unavailable for some donors at each locus, so association tests used only the typed subset. Three of the identified cytomegalovirus-associated TCR beta chains were confirmed in vitro to be specific for cytomegalovirus antigens. In a later analysis, the rate of TCR association differed among HLA loci, with DRB1 alleles having the most associated TCRs and HLA-C alleles having the fewest. The authors suggested that the approach could potentially be extended to other disease states and immunological phenotypes. This cohort had only TCR beta chains sequenced, and the lack of alpha or paired-chain data limited which features could be detected. Because the 87-base-pair reads could not distinguish some IMGT-functional V segments, including TRBV6-2 and TRBV6-3, those segments were excluded. About 17 rarely observed V segments, including chromosome 9 orphons, were excluded from the earlier analysis of about 600 of the donors because counts were too low. Compared with equally common non-associated chains, HLA-associated TCR beta chains in a later analysis were more clonally expanded and had lower generation probabilities. A later analysis associated some 17,000 TCR beta sequences with specific HLA alleles at a false discovery rate of 0.05.

The cohort was made up of 666 healthy bone marrow donors. Cohort members were all nominally healthy when sampled, although unrecorded immune exposures were likely present. The donor tested CMV seronegative and was one of the 352 seronegative cohort members. A peripheral blood sample was provided by each donor, and peripheral blood mononuclear cells were used for TCR beta sequencing. The Qiagen DNeasy Blood Extraction Kit was used to extract genomic DNA from the blood cell samples. The rearranged chain carries TRBV5-4 and TRBJ2-2; the D segment could be TRBD2, given 6 matching bases. The sequenced sample consisted of PBMCs. The sequence was obtained from a man aged 40-49 years in good health and CMV-seronegative. Here the CDR3 is given as CASRPGTNTGELFF. The DNA sequence follows: TGTGCCAGCAGGCCCGGGACTAACACCGGGGAGCTGTTTTTT.